Presented here are 29 T cell receptor beta chains from one specimen sequenced in a study of blood T cell repertoires in COVID-19. Libraries were prepared by immunoSEQ multiplex PCR; TCRdb keeps only in-frame clonotypes and omits some of them. The sample has roughly 100,000 clones; 89% are singletons. The specimen sequenced was peripheral blood. The receptors shown here come from a woman aged 60-70 years with acute or convalescent COVID-19.

This rearrangement joins TRBV3-1 (or the pseudogene TRBV3-2) to TRBJ1-2; tentative D call: TRBD1 (5 bases). Deletions cut 7 bases from V and 6 bases from J, with 15 bases between. The germline V gene has CDR1 LGHDT and CDR2 YNNKEL (reference sequence). The CDR3 has 13 amino acids. The CDR3 here is CASTLQGVNGYTF. The CDR3 region has the DNA TGTGCCAGCACCCTTCAAGGGGTCAATGGCTACACCTTC.

The chain carries TRBV19 and TRBJ1-2; a possible D gene is TRBD1 (5 bases). The V end was cut by 7 bases, the J end by 4 bases, with 22 bases between. Germline loops: CDR1 LNHDA, CDR2 SQIVND (reference sequence). This CDR3 region has 16 residues. The CDR3 nucleotides are TGTGCCAGTACCCCGGATGGGGGAGGATTTGGCTATGGCTACACCTTC. Translation gives CASTPDGGGFGYGYTF.

V is TRBV5-1 and J is TRBJ1-2, with 11 bases aligning to TRBD1. This CDR3 spans 14 amino acids. The germline CDR1 and CDR2 sequences are SGHRS and YFSETQ. Losses at the gene ends were 4 bases for V and 6 bases for J; bases not matched to a gene: 5. In DNA, the CDR3 is TGCGCCAGCAGCACGGGACAGGGGGTAAATGGCTACACCTTC. Translation gives CASSTGQGVNGYTF. Looking up the rest from reference TRBV5-1 and TRBJ1-2 gives the full variable domain: KAGVTQTPRYLIKTRGQQVTLSCSPISGHRSVSWYQQTPGQGLQFLFEYFSETQRNKGNFPGRFSGRQFSNSRSEMNVSTLELGDSALYLCASSTGQGVNGYTFGSGTRLTVV.

The V call is TRBV30, the J call TRBJ2-3; the D is unclear. CDR1 and CDR2 (germline): GTSNPN, SVGIG (reference sequence). The CDR3 spans 12 residues. V lost 7 bases to trimming and J lost 0 bases, with 8 bases between them. CDR3 region: CALTLSTDTQYF. The CDR3 DNA reads TGTGCCTTGACTTTGAGCACAGATACGCAGTATTTT.

The V and J genes are TRBV19 and TRBJ2-5; possibly TRBD2 for D (5 bases). The germline V gene encodes CDR1 LNHDA and CDR2 SQIVND (reference sequence). The length of the CDR3 is 13 residues. Trimming shortened V by 6 bases and J by 4 bases, and 12 bases separated the two germline ends. CDR3 nucleotides: TGTGCCAGTAGCCGGGGAGAACGAGAGACCCAGTACTTC. This translates into CASSRGERETQYF. Full variable domain (missing parts from reference TRBV19 and TRBJ2-5): DGGITQSPKYLFRKEGQNVTLSCEQNLNHDAMYWYRQDPGQGLRLIYYSQIVNDFQKGDIAEGYSVSREKKESFPLTVTSAQKNPTAFYLCASSRGERETQYFGPGTRLLVL.

This chain links TRBV2 with TRBJ2-5, with TRBD1 matching over 9 bases. Losses at the gene ends were 4 bases for V and 5 bases for J; bases not matched to a gene: 2. This CDR3 comprises 13 residues. Germline V gene lookup returns CDR1 SNHLY and CDR2 FYNNEI. CDR3 in amino acids: CASSADRGETQYF. CDR3 in DNA: TGTGCCAGCAGTGCCGACAGGGGGGAGACCCAGTACTTC.

The genes are TRBV6-5 and TRBJ1-5, with 9 bases that match TRBD1. Germline assignment: CDR1 MNHEY and CDR2 SVGAGI. The CDR3 consists of 15 residues. V trimming: 5 bases; J trimming: 2 bases; junction bases outside the gene matches: 4. CDR3 sequence (DNA): TGTGCCAGCAGTAGGGGACAGGGAGGCAATCAGCCCCAGCATTTT. Translating it yields CASSRGQGGNQPQHF.

The chain employs TRBV19 and TRBJ1-2, with 9 bases lining up with TRBD1. CDR3 length: 14 residues. V trimming: 5 bases; J trimming: 5 bases; junction bases outside the gene matches: 6. CDR1 is LNHDA and CDR2 is SQIVND in the germline V gene (reference sequence). The CDR3 reads CASSFPGQGYGYTF. The DNA of the CDR3 is TGTGCCAGTAGTTTCCCGGGACAGGGTTATGGCTACACCTTC.

The V gene is TRBV27, the J gene TRBJ2-7, with D unclear. Germline CDR1 is MNHEY and CDR2 is SMNVEV (reference sequence). With 3 bases removed from V and 2 bases from J, the gap between germline ends came to 8 bases. The CDR3 sequence is 13 residues long. The DNA of the CDR3 is TGTGCCAGCAGTTTCCGCCTAGCCTACGAGCAGTACTTC. This gives the protein CASSFRLAYEQYF.

The chain links TRBV7-9 to TRBJ1-2; D gene ambiguous. CDR3 length: 14 residues. The V and J ends lost 1 base and 9 bases respectively, with 15 bases between them. Germline V lookup: CDR1 SEHNR, CDR2 FQNEAQ (reference sequence). The CDR3 region has the DNA TGTGCCAGCAGCTTAGGACTGCTGACGGGAAGCTACACCTTC. This gives the protein CASSLGLLTGSYTF.

The chain carries TRBV11-2 and TRBJ2-3, with 8 bases aligning to TRBD2. The germline CDR1 and CDR2 sequences are SGHAT and FQNNGV. The CDR3 is 14 amino acids. V lost 5 bases and J lost 6; bases outside the gene matches: 7. CDR3 sequence: CASSQQGGRDTQYF. CDR3 in DNA: TGTGCCAGCAGCCAACAGGGCGGGAGGGATACGCAGTATTTT.

The chain has TRBV29-1 and TRBJ2-4, with D possibly TRBD1 on 6 matching bases. V lost 3 bases to trimming and J lost 5 bases, with 11 bases between them. Germline CDR1 and CDR2: SQVTM and ANQGSEA. The CDR3 totals 13 residues. The CDR3, as DNA: TGCAGCGTTGAGCCAGGGGATGAAAACATTCAGTACTTC. It codes for CSVEPGDENIQYF.

This clone was recorded only once. The chain has TRBV5-6 and TRBJ2-6, with no clear D. Germline CDR1 is SGHDT and CDR2 is YYEEEE. The CDR3 totals 14 residues. Trimming took off 2 bases at V and 3 bases at J, with 6 bases between the two ends. For the CDR3, the DNA is TGTGCCAGCAGCTTACCCTATGGGGCCAACGTCCTGACTTTC. This gives the protein CASSLPYGANVLTF. Using reference TRBV5-6 and TRBJ2-6 for the parts outside the CDR3, the full variable domain is DAGVTQSPTHLIKTRGQQVTLRCSPKSGHDTVSWYQQALGQGPQFIFQYYEEEERQRGNFPDRFSGHQFPNYSSELNVNALLLGDSALYLCASSLPYGANVLTFGAGSRLTVL.

The chain combines TRBV7-9 with TRBJ1-4, with 8 bases identical to TRBD1. Germline V gene sequence: CDR1 SEHNR, CDR2 FQNEAQ (reference sequence). With 5 bases clipped from V and 7 bases from J, the junction kept 12 bases outside the gene matches. CDR3 length: 16 residues. The CDR3 DNA sequence: TGTGCCAGCAGCCGAACCCTTGGACAGGGTCGTGAAAAACTGTTTTTT. It encodes CASSRTLGQGREKLFF.

The V and J genes are TRBV3-1 (or the pseudogene TRBV3-2) and TRBJ1-4; the D gene is possibly TRBD1 (6 bases). This CDR3 region has 13 residues. Germline V lookup: CDR1 LGHDT, CDR2 YNNKEL (reference sequence). Trimming removed 4 bases from V and 13 bases from J, with 16 bases in between. CDR3 bases: TGTGCCAGCAGCCCCACGACAGGAACAGTACTGTTTTTT. It yields the protein CASSPTTGTVLFF.

The chain employs TRBV28 and TRBJ1-5; TRBD1 matches at 7 bases. This CDR3 is built from 15 residues. V gave up 6 bases and J gave up 5 bases; unmatched junction bases: 10. Germline lookup yields CDR1 MDHEN and CDR2 SYDVKM. The DNA for the CDR3 is TGTGCCAGCAGCCCACTTCGGGACAGATATCAGCCCCAGCATTTT. The encoded protein is CASSPLRDRYQPQHF. The variable domain in full, with the rest retrieved from reference TRBV28 and TRBJ1-5, is DVKVTQSSRYLVKRTGEKVFLECVQDMDHENMFWYRQDPGLGLRLIYFSYDVKMKEKGDIPEGYSVSREKKERFSLILESASTNQTSMYLCASSPLRDRYQPQHFGDGTRLSIL.

This sequence joins TRBV21-1 and TRBJ2-1; the tabulated D call, TRBD2, remains unverified against the DNA. TRBV21-1 is given as a pseudogene. CDR3 length: 16 residues. The CDR3: CASSKKSGPEGNEQFF. The CDR3, as DNA: TGTGCCAGCAGCAAAAAATCCGGGCCGGAGGGCAATGAGCAGTTCTTC.

The V and J genes are TRBV11-3 and TRBJ2-1; 8 nucleotides line up with TRBD2. Trimming took 5 bases from V and 6 from J; bases not matched to a gene: 9. Looked up from germline, CDR1 is SGHNT and CDR2 is YENEEA. The CDR3 is 15 residues long. The CDR3 DNA reads as TGTGCCAGCAGCCCTAGCGGGTCCGCCTCCAATGAGCAGTTCTTC. This codes for CASSPSGSASNEQFF.

The chain employs TRBV3-1 (or the pseudogene TRBV3-2) and TRBJ1-3; 8 bases line up with TRBD1. This CDR3 region has 15 residues. Germline-derived CDR1 and CDR2 are LGHDT and YNNKEL (reference sequence). Trimming removed 4 bases from V and 1 base from J; junction bases left unmatched: 3. The CDR3 region is CASSPTGASGNTIYF. CDR3 bases: TGTGCCAGCAGCCCGACAGGGGCATCTGGAAACACCATATATTTT.

The rearrangement joins TRBV6-5 to TRBJ2-5; 9 bases fit TRBD1. Germline CDR1 MNHEY, CDR2 SVGAGI. The V segment lost 0 bases and the J segment 5 bases; nucleotides outside the gene matches: 4. This CDR3 is built from 15 residues. The CDR3 spells CASSYSGQGRETQYF. CDR3 sequence (DNA): TGTGCCAGCAGTTACTCGGGACAGGGAAGGGAGACCCAGTACTTC.

The CDR3 sequence is CASSQGLAGSDEQFF. In DNA, the CDR3 is TGTGCCAGCAGTCAGGGACTAGCGGGAAGCGATGAGCAGTTCTTC. The chain carries TRBV27 and TRBJ2-1; TRBD2 agrees at 13 bases. The ends lost 5 bases at V and 8 bases at J; junction bases unmatched: 6. CDR3 length equals 15 residues. Per the germline V gene, CDR1 is MNHEY and CDR2 is SMNVEV (reference sequence).

The chain employs TRBV5-6 and TRBJ2-1; 7 bases map to TRBD1. Germline V lookup: CDR1 SGHDT, CDR2 YYEEEE. J lost 6 bases, V lost 0 bases, and 9 bases had no gene match. CDR3 length: 16 amino acids. This CDR3 reads CASSLAWKGAVNEQFF. The CDR3 nucleotides are TGTGCCAGCAGCTTGGCCTGGAAGGGGGCTGTCAATGAGCAGTTCTTC. The full variable domain, rest sourced from reference TRBV5-6 and TRBJ2-1, is DAGVTQSPTHLIKTRGQQVTLRCSPKSGHDTVSWYQQALGQGPQFIFQYYEEEERQRGNFPDRFSGHQFPNYSSELNVNALLLGDSALYLCASSLAWKGAVNEQFFGPGTRLTVL.

The J gene is TRBJ1-1, the V gene TRBV15; no reliable D call. The CDR3 extends over 13 amino acids. V lost 4 bases, J lost 10 bases, and 16 bases lay in between. CDR1 is LNHNV, CDR2 YYDKDF, per germline (reference sequence). The CDR3 sequence is CATSIERWRAAFF. CDR3 coding DNA: TGTGCCACCAGCATTGAACGGTGGCGGGCAGCTTTCTTT.

The chain uses TRBV19 and TRBJ1-2; no definite D call. The CDR3 is 12 amino acids. The V gene lost 5 bases and the J gene lost 2 bases, with 6 bases spanning the gap. Per the germline V gene, CDR1 is LNHDA and CDR2 is SQIVND (reference sequence). CDR3 nucleotide sequence: TGTGCCAGTAGTGGGCCGAACTATGGCTACACCTTC. Translation gives CASSGPNYGYTF.

The chain carries TRBV10-1 and TRBJ2-7; 14 nucleotides align to TRBD2. The germline V gene encodes CDR1 WNHNN and CDR2 SYGVQD (reference sequence). The CDR3 has 15 amino acids. V was clipped by 6 bases and J by 3 bases; unmatched bases: 4. CDR3 region: CASSRLAGGNYEQYF. CDR3 sequence (DNA): TGCGCCAGCAGCCGACTAGCGGGAGGGAACTACGAGCAGTACTTC.

In this sample, this clone turned up once. The V gene is TRBV28, the J gene TRBJ2-2; 10 nucleotides match TRBD2. This CDR3 region has 15 residues. Germline CDR1 and CDR2: MDHEN and SYDVKM. V shed 4 bases, J shed 4 bases, and the junction held 3 bases outside the gene matches. In DNA, the CDR3 is TGTGCCAGCAGTTCGCCTAGCGGGGGCACCGGGGAGCTGTTTTTT. Its translation is CASSSPSGGTGELFF. Combining the CDR3 with reference TRBV28 and TRBJ2-2 gives the whole variable domain DVKVTQSSRYLVKRTGEKVFLECVQDMDHENMFWYRQDPGLGLRLIYFSYDVKMKEKGDIPEGYSVSREKKERFSLILESASTNQTSMYLCASSSPSGGTGELFFGEGSRLTVL.

This clone showed up just once. The chain couples TRBV21-1 to TRBJ1-3; the table's TRBD1 call for D was not verified on the DNA. TRBV21-1 is a documented pseudogene. The length of the CDR3 is 16 residues. Here the CDR3 DNA reads TGTGCCAGCAGCAAATGTGGGGGCCTCTCTGGAAACACCATATATTTT. It codes for CASSKCGGLSGNTIYF.

V gene TRBV28 combines with J gene TRBJ1-5; a weak D match, TRBD1 (5 bases). The CDR3 covers 17 residues. V lost 1 base and J lost 5, with 18 bases in between. Germline values: CDR1 MDHEN, CDR2 SYDVKM. The CDR3: CASSLYPPQAEDQPQHF. The CDR3 bases are TGTGCCAGCAGTTTATATCCCCCACAGGCTGAGGATCAGCCCCAGCATTTT.

This clone has a handful of counts. The chain joins TRBV5-1 to TRBJ2-1, with 9 bases fitting TRBD2. The trim removed 1 base at V and 10 bases at J, leaving 18 bases unmatched. Per the germline V gene, CDR1 is SGHRS and CDR2 is YFSETQ. The length of the CDR3 is 18 residues. The CDR3: CASSLSARGGRAAYEQFF. The CDR3 DNA reads TGCGCCAGCAGCTTGAGCGCCCGGGGCGGGAGGGCCGCATACGAGCAGTTCTTC.